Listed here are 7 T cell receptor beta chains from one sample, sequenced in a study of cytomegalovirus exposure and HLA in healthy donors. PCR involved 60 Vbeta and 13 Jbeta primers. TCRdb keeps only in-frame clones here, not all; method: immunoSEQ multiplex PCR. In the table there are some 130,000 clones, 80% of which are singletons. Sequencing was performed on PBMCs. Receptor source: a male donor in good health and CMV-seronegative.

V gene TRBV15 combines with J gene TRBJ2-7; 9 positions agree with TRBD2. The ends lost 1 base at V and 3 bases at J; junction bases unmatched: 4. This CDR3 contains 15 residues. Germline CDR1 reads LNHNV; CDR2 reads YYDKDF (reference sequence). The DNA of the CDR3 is TGTGCCACCAGCAGAGGGACTAGCGAAGACTACGAGCAGTACTTC. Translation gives CATSRGTSEDYEQYF.

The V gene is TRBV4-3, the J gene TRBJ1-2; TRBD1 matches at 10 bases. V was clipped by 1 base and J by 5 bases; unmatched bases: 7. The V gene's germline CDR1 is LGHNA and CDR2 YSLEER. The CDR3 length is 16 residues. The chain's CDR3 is CASSQVGQGQLYGYTF. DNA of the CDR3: TGCGCCAGCAGCCAAGTGGGACAGGGGCAGCTATATGGCTACACCTTC.

The CDR3 here is CASSQGEYVGVAQYF. The DNA of the CDR3 is TGTGCCAGCAGCCAAGGGGAGTATGTTGGTGTGGCCCAGTACTTC. V usage is TRBV4-2 and J usage is TRBJ2-5; TRBD2 is a possible D gene (5 bases). V lost 1 base to trimming and J lost 9 bases, with 18 bases between them. The germline CDR1 and CDR2 sequences are LGHNA and YNFKEQ. The CDR3 spans 15 residues.

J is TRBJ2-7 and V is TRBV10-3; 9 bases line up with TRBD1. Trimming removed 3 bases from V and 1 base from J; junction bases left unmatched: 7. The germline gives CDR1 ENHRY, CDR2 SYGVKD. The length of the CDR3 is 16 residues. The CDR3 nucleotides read TGTGCCATCAGTGACACACAGGGGGCCGTATCCTACGAGCAGTACTTC. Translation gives CAISDTQGAVSYEQYF.

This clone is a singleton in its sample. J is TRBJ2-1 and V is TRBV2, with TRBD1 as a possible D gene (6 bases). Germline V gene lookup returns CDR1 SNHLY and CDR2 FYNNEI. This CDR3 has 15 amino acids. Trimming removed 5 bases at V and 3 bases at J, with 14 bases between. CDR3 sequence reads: CASSPTGPDYNEQFF. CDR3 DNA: TGTGCCAGCAGTCCGACAGGCCCAGACTACAATGAGCAGTTCTTC.

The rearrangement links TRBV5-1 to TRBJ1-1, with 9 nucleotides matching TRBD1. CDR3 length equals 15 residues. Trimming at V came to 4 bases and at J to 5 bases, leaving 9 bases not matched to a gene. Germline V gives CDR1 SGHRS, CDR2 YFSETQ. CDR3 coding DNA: TGCGCCAGCAGCACCCCTACAGGGGGCAGTACTGAAGCTTTCTTT. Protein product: CASSTPTGGSTEAFF.

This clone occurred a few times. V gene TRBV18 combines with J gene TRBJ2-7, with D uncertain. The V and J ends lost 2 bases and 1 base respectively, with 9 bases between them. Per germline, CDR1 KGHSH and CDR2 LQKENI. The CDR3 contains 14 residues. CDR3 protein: CASSPNLESYEQYF. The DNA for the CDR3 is TGTGCCAGCTCACCAAACTTGGAGTCCTACGAGCAGTACTTC.